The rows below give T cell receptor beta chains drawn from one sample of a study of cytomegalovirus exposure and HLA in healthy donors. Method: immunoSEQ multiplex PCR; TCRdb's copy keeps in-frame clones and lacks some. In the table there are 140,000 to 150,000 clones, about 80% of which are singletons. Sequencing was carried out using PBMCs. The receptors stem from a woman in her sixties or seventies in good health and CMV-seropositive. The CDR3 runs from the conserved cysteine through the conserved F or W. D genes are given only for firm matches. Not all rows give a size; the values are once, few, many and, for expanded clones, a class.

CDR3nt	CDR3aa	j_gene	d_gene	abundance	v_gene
TGTGCCAGCAGTAGGGGAAACTATGGCTACACCTTC	CASSRGNYGYTF	TRBJ1-2	.	once	TRBV28
TGTGCCAGCAGATACGGGACAGACTATGGCTACACCTTC	CASRYGTDYGYTF	TRBJ1-2	TRBD1	.	TRBV2
TGTGCCAGCAGTTCTCCAGGGGGATCCGGGGAGCTGTTTTTT	CASSSPGGSGELFF	TRBJ2-2	TRBD1	once	TRBV28
TGTGCCAGTGATACAGGGGAACCACGGTACTTC	CASDTGEPRYF	TRBJ2-5	TRBD1	.	TRBV6-6
TGTGCCAGCAGTGCTTCCCGGACTAGAAGCACCTACAATGAGCAGTTCTTC	CASSASRTRSTYNEQFF	TRBJ2-1	TRBD2	.	TRBV2
TGTGCCAGCAGCTTAGAAATTGGACACGGCAAAAACATTCAGTACTTC	CASSLEIGHGKNIQYF	TRBJ2-4	.	.	TRBV7-2
TGTGCCACCAGCAGAGATCATGGGGGCAAGAACACTGAAGCTTTCTTT	CATSRDHGGKNTEAFF	TRBJ1-1	.	.	TRBV15
TGTGCCAGCAGCCCACTAGCGGAAGAGACCCAGTACTTC	CASSPLAEETQYF	TRBJ2-5	TRBD2	.	TRBV5-4
TGCGCCAGCAGCCAAGCGACTAGCGGGGCAAACGAAGAGACCCAGTACTTC	CASSQATSGANEETQYF	TRBJ2-5	TRBD2	.	TRBV4-1
TGTGCCATCAGTGAGCGGGGGGGAGGTTATAGCAATCAGCCCCAGCATTTT	CAISERGGGYSNQPQHF	TRBJ1-5	.	.	TRBV10-3
TGTGCCTGGAGGGAGTGGGACAGAGGCTCCCCCCTCCACTTT	CAWREWDRGSPLHF	TRBJ1-6	TRBD1	.	TRBV30
TGTGCCAGCAGCTTAGGGCCCTATGGCTACACCTTC	CASSLGPYGYTF	TRBJ1-2	.	.	TRBV7-2
TGTGCCAGCAGCTTGGACAGGGGTCCCTACAATGAGCAGTTCTTC	CASSLDRGPYNEQFF	TRBJ2-1	TRBD1	.	TRBV5-4
TGCGCCAGCAGCTCTGCCACAGGGGAGACCCAGTACTTC	CASSSATGETQYF	TRBJ2-5	.	.	TRBV5-1
TGTGCCAGCAGCCCCCGAGCGGCGACCGGGGAGCTGTTTTTT	CASSPRAATGELFF	TRBJ2-2	.	.	TRBV4-2
TGTGCCAGTAGTAGGACAGGGGGTTTTTACGAGCAGTACTTC	CASSRTGGFYEQYF	TRBJ2-7	TRBD1	.	TRBV19
TGCGCCAGCAAGAGGGAATTTGGGGGCACAGATACGCAGTATTTT	CASKREFGGTDTQYF	TRBJ2-3	.	.	TRBV5-1
TGTGCCAGTAGTATAGGAGGAGGGGCCCCCTACAATGAGCAGTTCTTC	CASSIGGGAPYNEQFF	TRBJ2-1	.	.	TRBV19
TGTGCCAGCAGCTTAAGACCAGGGGATTATGGCTACACCTTC	CASSLRPGDYGYTF	TRBJ1-2	.	.	TRBV7-3
TGTGCCAGCAGCCCCCGGATCTCTAGCGGGGGGGGCTACGAGCAGTACTTC	CASSPRISSGGGYEQYF	TRBJ2-7	TRBD2	.	TRBV7-2
TGTGCCAGCAGTCGTACGACAGGGTCTGGGGCCAACGTCCTGACTTTC	CASSRTTGSGANVLTF	TRBJ2-6	TRBD1	.	TRBV27
TGTGCCAGCAGTTTATTGGGGAGTGAGCAGTTCTTC	CASSLLGSEQFF	TRBJ2-1	.	.	TRBV27
TGCGCCAGCAGCCAGGGGGGGTTTGGAGGAACTAATGAAAAACTGTTTTTT	CASSQGGFGGTNEKLFF	TRBJ1-4	.	.	TRBV4-3
TGTGCCAGCAGTTACCGGCGGGAGTATAATGAGCAGTTCTTC	CASSYRREYNEQFF	TRBJ2-1	TRBD2	.	TRBV6-5
TGCAGCGTTGTTGGAGGGAGTAACTACGAGCAGTACTTC	CSVVGGSNYEQYF	TRBJ2-7	.	.	TRBV29-1
TGTGCCAGCAGCTTATTCGGGGGCACAGATACGCAGTATTTT	CASSLFGGTDTQYF	TRBJ2-3	.	once	TRBV7-6
TGTGCCAGCAGCTTAGGGGGGGGTGGCGGCGAGCAGTACTTC	CASSLGGGGGEQYF	TRBJ2-7	TRBD2	.	TRBV7-6
TGTGCCAGCAGCGAAAGCGGGAGGCCGGAGACCCAGTACTTC	CASSESGRPETQYF	TRBJ2-5	TRBD2	.	TRBV9
TGTGCCAGCAGTGAAGCGGAGATGGCGGGCTATGGCTACACCTTC	CASSEAEMAGYGYTF	TRBJ1-2	.	once	TRBV6-1
TGTGCCAGCAGTGGGGGACTGGTCTACGAGCAGTACTTC	CASSGGLVYEQYF	TRBJ2-7	.	.	TRBV2
TGTGCCAGCAGCCCGTCGGACAGGGGGGTTCGAGAAAAACTGTTTTTT	CASSPSDRGVREKLFF	TRBJ1-4	TRBD1	.	TRBV4-2
TGTGCCAGCAGCTTAAACGAGGGGACAGCTTATGGCTACACCTTC	CASSLNEGTAYGYTF	TRBJ1-2	TRBD1	.	TRBV7-9
TGTGCCAGCAGTCCATTTCAGGAAGAGACCCAGTACTTC	CASSPFQEETQYF	TRBJ2-5	.	once	TRBV7-9
TGCGCCAGCAGCCAAGACCAGGTAACTTCCTACGAGCAGTACTTC	CASSQDQVTSYEQYF	TRBJ2-7	.	.	TRBV4-1
TGTGCCAGCAGCGTCCAGGGCTCTGGAAACACCATATATTTT	CASSVQGSGNTIYF	TRBJ1-3	.	.	TRBV9
TGCAGCGTCGGACAGGGTTGGAATAGCAATCAGCCCCAGCATTTT	CSVGQGWNSNQPQHF	TRBJ1-5	TRBD1	.	TRBV29-1
TGTGCCAGCAGTCGGGACAGCTCCTACGAGCAGTACTTC	CASSRDSSYEQYF	TRBJ2-7	TRBD1	.	TRBV2
TGTGCCAGCAGTGCGACTAGCGGGAGAAGAAACACCGGGGAGCTGTTTTTT	CASSATSGRRNTGELFF	TRBJ2-2	TRBD2	.	TRBV6-1
TGTGCCAGCACCACGGGGACAGGGGGCCGATACGAGCAGTACTTC	CASTTGTGGRYEQYF	TRBJ2-7	TRBD1	.	TRBV6-1
TGCGCCAGCAGCTGGACGGGGGTAACTAATGAAAAACTGTTTTTT	CASSWTGVTNEKLFF	TRBJ1-4	.	.	TRBV5-1
TGTGCCAGCAGCAACGGGGGGAACACCGGGGAGCTGTTTTTT	CASSNGGNTGELFF	TRBJ2-2	.	.	TRBV27
TGTGCCAGTAGTATTGGCGCCGGGAGATTATATTTT	CASSIGAGRLYF	TRBJ2-3	.	.	TRBV19
TGTGCCTGGAGCGCACCTCTCCGGGACAGGGGTTCCCACGAGCAGTACTTC	CAWSAPLRDRGSHEQYF	TRBJ2-7	TRBD1	.	TRBV30
TGTGCCAGCAGTGCCCTAGCGAATATCTACGAGCAGTACTTC	CASSALANIYEQYF	TRBJ2-7	.	.	TRBV6-1
TGTGCCAGCAGTCCGAATCCGGGACTAGCCCTTACGCAGTATTTT	CASSPNPGLALTQYF	TRBJ2-3	TRBD2	.	TRBV27
TGCGCCAGCAGCCCACAGACTAGTTCCGATGAGCAGTTCTTC	CASSPQTSSDEQFF	TRBJ2-1	.	.	TRBV5-1
TGTGCCAGCAGCGCTGGGGGGGACACCGGGGAGCTGTTTTTT	CASSAGGDTGELFF	TRBJ2-2	TRBD2	.	TRBV7-9
TGTGCCAGCAGCTTATCCGGGACTAGCTTCACAGATACGCAGTATTTT	CASSLSGTSFTDTQYF	TRBJ2-3	TRBD2	few	TRBV5-8
TGTGCCTGGAGTGCCCCGGGAGGGCGTGGAGAAAAACTGTTTTTT	CAWSAPGGRGEKLFF	TRBJ1-4	.	.	TRBV30
TGTGCCAGCAGTGGCCTAGAGAAGGGGGACAATGAGCAGTTCTTC	CASSGLEKGDNEQFF	TRBJ2-1	.	.	TRBV2
TGTGCCAGCAGTCCCGGGACAGCGAACACTGAAGCTTTCTTT	CASSPGTANTEAFF	TRBJ1-1	TRBD1	.	TRBV28
TGTGCCAGCAGTTACTCGTTCCCTCCCCAGGACACCATATATTTT	CASSYSFPPQDTIYF	TRBJ1-3	.	.	TRBV6-5
TGTGCCAGCAGCTTATTCGGGACTAGTAATGAGCAGTTCTTC	CASSLFGTSNEQFF	TRBJ2-1	TRBD2	.	TRBV7-2
TGTGCCAGCAGCTCGGACATATTCTCTGGAAACACCATATATTTT	CASSSDIFSGNTIYF	TRBJ1-3	.	.	TRBV7-2
TGTGCCAGCAGTTTAATGGGGACTAGTCTTGTCAATGAGCAGTTCTTC	CASSLMGTSLVNEQFF	TRBJ2-1	TRBD2	.	TRBV27
TGTGCCAGCCGGGGACAAGCCTTAGGGAATGAGCAGTTCTTC	CASRGQALGNEQFF	TRBJ2-1	.	few	TRBV28
TGTGCCAGCAGCACCATTACAGGGGGCAGGGTCGAGACCCAGTACTTC	CASSTITGGRVETQYF	TRBJ2-5	TRBD1	.	TRBV7-6
TGCAGCGTTGGAGACCTCGGGGAGCTGTTTTTT	CSVGDLGELFF	TRBJ2-2	.	.	TRBV29-1
TGTGCCAGCAGCTTAGGCACTAGCCCAGATACGCAGTATTTT	CASSLGTSPDTQYF	TRBJ2-3	.	.	TRBV7-2
TGTGCCAGTAGGGGGTGGGGCAGCTACAATGAGCAGTTCTTC	CASRGWGSYNEQFF	TRBJ2-1	.	once	TRBV19